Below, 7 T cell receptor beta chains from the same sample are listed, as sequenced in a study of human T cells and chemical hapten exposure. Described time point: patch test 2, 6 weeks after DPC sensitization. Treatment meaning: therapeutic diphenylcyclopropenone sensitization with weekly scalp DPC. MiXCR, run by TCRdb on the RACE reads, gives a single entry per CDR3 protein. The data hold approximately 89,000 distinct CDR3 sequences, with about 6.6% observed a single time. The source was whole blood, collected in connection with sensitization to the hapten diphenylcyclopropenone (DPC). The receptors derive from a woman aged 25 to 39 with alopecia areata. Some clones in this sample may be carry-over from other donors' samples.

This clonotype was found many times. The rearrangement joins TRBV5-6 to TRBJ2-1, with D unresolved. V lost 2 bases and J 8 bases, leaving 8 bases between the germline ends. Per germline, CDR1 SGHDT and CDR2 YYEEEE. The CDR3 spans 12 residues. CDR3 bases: TGTGCCAGCAGCTTACAGAGCGATGAGCAGTTCTTC. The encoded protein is CASSLQSDEQFF.

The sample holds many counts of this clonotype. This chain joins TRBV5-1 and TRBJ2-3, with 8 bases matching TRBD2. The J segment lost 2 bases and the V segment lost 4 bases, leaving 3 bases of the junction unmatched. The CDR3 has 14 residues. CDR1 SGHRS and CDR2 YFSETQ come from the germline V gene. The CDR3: CASSRAGDTDTQYF. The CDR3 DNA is TGCGCCAGCAGCCGAGCGGGGGACACAGATACGCAGTATTTT.

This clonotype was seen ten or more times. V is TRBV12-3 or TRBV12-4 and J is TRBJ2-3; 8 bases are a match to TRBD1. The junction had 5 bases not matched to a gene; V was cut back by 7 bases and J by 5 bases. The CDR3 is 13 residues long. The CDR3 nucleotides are TGTGCCAGCAATGACAGGGGAATAGATACGCAGTATTTT. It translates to CASNDRGIDTQYF.

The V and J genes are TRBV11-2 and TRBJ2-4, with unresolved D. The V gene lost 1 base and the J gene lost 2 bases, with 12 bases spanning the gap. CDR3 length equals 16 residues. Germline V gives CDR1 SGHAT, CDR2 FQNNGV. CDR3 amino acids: CASSLVLTEPKNIQYF. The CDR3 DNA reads TGTGCCAGCAGCTTAGTCTTAACAGAACCCAAAAACATTCAGTACTTC.

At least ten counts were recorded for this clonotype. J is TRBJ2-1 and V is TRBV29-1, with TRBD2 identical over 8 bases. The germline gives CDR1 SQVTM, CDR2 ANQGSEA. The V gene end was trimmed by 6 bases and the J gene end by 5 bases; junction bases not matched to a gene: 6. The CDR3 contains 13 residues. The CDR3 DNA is TGCAGCGTCACAAGGACTAGCAACAATGAGCAGTTCTTC. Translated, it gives CSVTRTSNNEQFF.

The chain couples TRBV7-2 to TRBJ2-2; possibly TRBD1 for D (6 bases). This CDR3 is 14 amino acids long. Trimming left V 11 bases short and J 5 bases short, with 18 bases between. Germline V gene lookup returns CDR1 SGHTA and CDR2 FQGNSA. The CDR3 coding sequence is TGTGCCGACTACCCACAGGGTAGAACCGGGGAGCTGTTTTTT. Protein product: CADYPQGRTGELFF.

The chain's CDR3 is CASSPHRGFYEQYF. CDR3 DNA: TGTGCCAGCAGCCCCCACAGGGGTTTCTACGAGCAGTACTTC. The V call is TRBV7-2, the J call TRBJ2-7; 7 bases map to TRBD1. Germline CDR1 reads SGHTA; CDR2 reads FQGNSA. The CDR3 totals 14 residues. The V gene end was trimmed by 5 bases and the J gene end by 3 bases; junction bases not matched to a gene: 7.